Reported below is one T cell receptor beta chain. Its antigen remains unidentified. The PCR had 60 Vbeta and 13 Jbeta primers. Profiling relied on immunoSEQ multiplex PCR, and the TCRdb table lists in-frame clones only, not all of them. This sample carries 150,000 or so clones, over 70% of them seen once, and the ten largest clones take 1% to 1.5%. The CDR3 is 13 residues long. CDR1 is SGHTA and CDR2 is FQGTGA in the germline V gene. V lost 1 base to trimming and J lost 6 bases, with 6 bases between them. The data were obtained in a study of cytomegalovirus exposure and HLA in healthy donors. Study-level background: Approximately 180 million T cells yielded roughly 120 million unique TCR beta sequences, as an earlier analysis found. Findings and caveats of the study: What TCR beta sequences reportedly achieved was accurate prediction of HLA-A and HLA-B alleles in most subjects. Earlier results showed most TCR beta V segments being productive about 87% or about 30% of the time. Most TCR sequences were seen very rarely across donors, but some public TCRs occurred in many.

The origin of this receptor is a man between 50 and 59 years old in good health and CMV-seropositive. Sample: PBMCs. This chain uses TRBV7-3 with TRBJ2-2; TRBD2 might be the D (5 bases). The CDR3 DNA is TGTGCCAGCAGCTTAATGGAGGCCGGGGAGCTGTTTTTT. It specifies CASSLMEAGELFF.